The subject of this entry is one T cell receptor beta chain. As yet, its antigen is unknown. TCRdb used MiXCR to reprocess the reads, holding one entry per CDR3 protein. This table holds under 500,000 distinct CDR3 sequences, approximately 42% found once. The source of the sample is a study of T cell repertoires in cytomegalovirus infection. Background on the study: CMV epitopes used comprised recently identified HLA-C-restricted ones and well-studied HLA-B-restricted ones.

Germline CDR1 SGHDT, CDR2 YYEEEE. The CDR3 spans 15 residues. Germline trimming cut 1 base from V and 6 bases from J; bases unmatched to any gene: 7. The study's findings and limits: Predominance within the ex vivo response was attributable to HLA-C-restricted CMV-specific TCR beta clonotypes.

The receptor was isolated from a human donor in good health (CMV status not recorded). Some clones in this sample may be carry-over from other donors' samples. The J gene is TRBJ2-1, the V gene TRBV5-6; TRBD2 matches at 7 bases. The sequencing here drew on cultured PBMCs, taken from culture after CMV antigen stimulation. In DNA, the CDR3 is TGTGCCAGCAGCTTGTTGACTAGCCGGGCCAATGAGCAGTTCTTC. Translation gives CASSLLTSRANEQFF.